Sequencing of this TCR beta chain was carried out in a study of blood T cell repertoires in COVID-19. The overall study: COVID-19 samples collected from the United States, Italy and Spain covered acute and convalescent phases. Nucleic acid was either cDNA or gDNA, and it came from T cells, B-cell-depleted T cells, or PBMCs.

This CDR3 region has 18 residues. Germline lookup yields CDR1 SNHLY and CDR2 FYNNEI. Trimming at V came to 3 bases and at J to 3 bases, leaving 8 bases not matched to a gene. Sequenced by immunoSEQ multiplex PCR; TCRdb stores in-frame clones only, minus some. The table includes 150,000 or so clones, 75% to 90% detected once. The age range of participants was about 18 to 90 years, with residence in fewer than 25 US areas. Those designated as exposed participants met a COVID-19 case within 2 weeks before study entry. The sequence was collected from a woman between 40 and 50 years old who had been exposed to COVID-19. The sequenced sample was PBMCs or T cells enriched from blood (not recorded which). This sequence joins TRBV2 and TRBJ2-3, with TRBD2 identical over 14 bases. CDR3 in DNA: TGTGCCAGCAGTGAGGGGAGGACTAGCGGGGGGAGAACAGATACGCAGTATTTT. Protein product: CASSEGRTSGGRTDTQYF.